Listed here are 27 T cell receptor beta chains from one sample, sequenced in a study of cytomegalovirus exposure and HLA in healthy donors. PCR used 60 Vbeta primers and 13 Jbeta primers. Measured with immunoSEQ multiplex PCR; TCRdb has only the in-frame clones, and not every one. Among around 140,000 clones listed, around four fifths were seen once. The sequenced sample was PBMCs. The origin of the receptors is a middle-aged woman in good health and CMV-seronegative.

This sequence joins TRBV2 and TRBJ1-1; 7 bases are a match to TRBD1. Germline CDR1 reads SNHLY; CDR2 reads FYNNEI. V shed 7 bases, J shed 5 bases, and the junction held 7 bases outside the gene matches. CDR3 length: 13 residues. In DNA form, the CDR3 reads TGTGCCAGCAAGGTTCAGGGGGTAACTGAAGCTTTCTTT. It codes for CASKVQGVTEAFF.

The chain recombines TRBV4-1 with TRBJ2-7; 7 nucleotides align to TRBD1. The CDR3 spans 16 residues. CDR1 and CDR2 (germline): MGHRA, YSYEKL. J was trimmed by 1 base and V by 0 bases; bases with no gene match: 6. CDR3 bases: TGCGCCAGCAGCCAAGAAACAGGGGTACTTTCCTACGAGCAGTACTTC. Amino acid sequence: CASSQETGVLSYEQYF.

The rearrangement links TRBV15 to TRBJ1-2, with 9 bases that match TRBD1. The CDR3 length is 17 residues. The V gene end was trimmed by 1 base and the J gene end by 3 bases; junction bases not matched to a gene: 9. Looked up from germline, CDR1 is LNHNV and CDR2 is YYDKDF (reference sequence). CDR3 bases: TGTGCCACCAGCAGAGTACAGGGGGCTTTGAGGTACTATGGCTACACCTTC. Translation: CATSRVQGALRYYGYTF. The full variable domain, rest sourced from reference TRBV15 and TRBJ1-2, is DAMVIQNPRYQVTQFGKPVTLSCSQTLNHNVMYWYQQKSSQAPKLLFHYYDKDFNNEADTPDNFQSRRPNTSFCFLDIRSPGLGDTAMYLCATSRVQGALRYYGYTFGSGTRLTVV.

V gene TRBV6-5 combines with J gene TRBJ1-3; 8 positions agree with TRBD1. The CDR3 is made up of 13 amino acids. In germline, CDR1 is MNHEY, CDR2 SVGAGI. V was clipped by 6 bases and J by 2 bases; unmatched bases: 0. The CDR3: CASRTGAGNTIYF. As DNA, the CDR3 is TGTGCCAGCAGGACAGGGGCTGGAAACACCATATATTTT.

This clone has more than one count but fewer than ten. The chain recombines TRBV9 with TRBJ2-1, with D perhaps matching TRBD1 (5 bases). In germline, CDR1 is SGDLS, CDR2 YYNGEE. The CDR3 contains 15 residues. V lost 0 bases to trimming and J lost 7 bases, with 14 bases between them. The CDR3 region is CASSVAEAGKNEQFF. The CDR3 DNA follows: TGTGCCAGCAGCGTAGCTGAGGCAGGGAAGAATGAGCAGTTCTTC.

The chain is built from TRBV19 and TRBJ1-5; 11 bases line up with TRBD1. The CDR3 runs to 17 residues. From germline, CDR1 is LNHDA and CDR2 SQIVND (reference sequence). With 6 bases clipped from V and 10 bases from J, the junction kept 17 bases outside the gene matches. CDR3 nucleotides: TGTGCCAGTAGCGGGGTGCTCCGGGACAGGGGGATCTACCCCCAGCATTTT. Translating gives CASSGVLRDRGIYPQHF.

The gene calls are TRBV5-1 and TRBJ1-2; 7 bases line up with TRBD1. The CDR3 spans 16 residues. Trimming removed 0 bases from V and 7 bases from J; junction bases left unmatched: 12. The germline CDR1 and CDR2 sequences are SGHRS and YFSETQ. The CDR3 protein is CASSLAVRGQGSGYTF. In DNA form, the CDR3 reads TGCGCCAGCAGCTTGGCCGTGAGGGGGCAGGGTAGTGGCTACACCTTC.

The rearrangement links TRBV5-1 to TRBJ2-1; D unclear. Trimming stripped 4 bases from V and 0 bases from J, with 17 bases between. Germline CDR1 and CDR2: SGHRS and YFSETQ. The CDR3 length is 17 residues. The CDR3 sequence is CASSPVADWSSYNEQFF. The CDR3 DNA sequence: TGCGCCAGCAGCCCAGTAGCCGACTGGAGCTCCTACAATGAGCAGTTCTTC.

The CDR3 loop reads CASSSTDRNDGYTF. The CDR3, as DNA: TGTGCCAGCAGTTCCACCGACAGGAACGATGGCTACACCTTC. The J gene is TRBJ1-2, the V gene TRBV27, with TRBD1 as a possible D gene (6 bases). The CDR3 extends over 14 amino acids. The germline V and J ends were trimmed by 4 bases and 6 bases, with 15 bases remaining between them. Germline V lookup: CDR1 MNHEY, CDR2 SMNVEV (reference sequence).

This clone was observed a handful of times. V usage is TRBV7-3 and J usage is TRBJ2-2; TRBD1 is a possible D gene (6 bases). This CDR3 is built from 15 residues. Germline V gene sequence: CDR1 SGHTA, CDR2 FQGTGA. Trimming removed 1 base from V and 3 bases from J, with 9 bases in between. The CDR3 coding sequence is TGTGCCAGCAGCTTAAAACAGGGTGACACCGGGGAGCTGTTTTTT. The encoded protein is CASSLKQGDTGELFF.

The gene calls are TRBV5-1 and TRBJ2-3; 11 bases align to TRBD2. The CDR3 loop spans 18 amino acids. The V segment lost 3 bases and the J segment 4 bases; nucleotides outside the gene matches: 13. Germline values: CDR1 SGHRS, CDR2 YFSETQ. CDR3 nucleotides: TGCGCCAGCAGCTATACGTGGATAGCGGGGGGGAGGGCAGATACGCAGTATTTT. Residues: CASSYTWIAGGRADTQYF. Variable domain in full (rest from reference TRBV5-1 and TRBJ2-3): KAGVTQTPRYLIKTRGQQVTLSCSPISGHRSVSWYQQTPGQGLQFLFEYFSETQRNKGNFPGRFSGRQFSNSRSEMNVSTLELGDSALYLCASSYTWIAGGRADTQYFGPGTRLTVL.

This clone was detected a few times. The V and J genes are TRBV27 and TRBJ1-2; D may be TRBD1 (6 bases). The CDR3 is 13 amino acids. Trimming removed 6 bases from V and 7 bases from J, with 15 bases in between. In germline, CDR1 is MNHEY, CDR2 SMNVEV (reference sequence). The CDR3 spells CASRTSGGRGYTF. The CDR3 DNA reads as TGTGCCAGCAGGACCTCGGGGGGGCGTGGCTACACCTTC.

The rearrangement links TRBV30 to TRBJ2-7; 11 bases map to TRBD1. J lost 3 bases, V lost 3 bases, and 7 bases had no gene match. From germline, CDR1 is GTSNPN and CDR2 SVGIG (reference sequence). The CDR3 is made up of 15 amino acids. The CDR3 here is CAWRGPGTGGYEQYF. CDR3 nucleotide sequence: TGTGCCTGGAGGGGCCCCGGGACAGGGGGCTACGAGCAGTACTTC.

The V call is TRBV13, the J call TRBJ1-5, with TRBD1 as a possible D gene (5 bases). CDR1 PRHDT and CDR2 FYEKMQ come from the germline V gene (reference sequence). The V gene lost 5 bases and the J gene lost 2 bases, with 16 bases spanning the gap. The CDR3 runs 16 residues. CDR3 loop: CASSRKTAGGNQPQHF. The CDR3 DNA sequence: TGTGCCAGCAGCCGAAAAACAGCGGGGGGCAATCAGCCCCAGCATTTT.

The chain recombines TRBV7-9 with TRBJ1-2; 9 bases agree with TRBD1. CDR1 is SEHNR and CDR2 is FQNEAQ in the germline V gene (reference sequence). V lost 8 bases to trimming and J lost 3 bases; unmatched junction nucleotides: 7. The CDR3 consists of 14 residues. The DNA for the CDR3 is TGTGCCAGCCAACGGGACAGGGAGGACTATGGCTACACCTTC. Translation gives CASQRDREDYGYTF.

The chain uses TRBV15 and TRBJ2-3; 8 bases fit TRBD1. CDR3 size: 16 residues. J gave up 0 bases and V 3 bases, and 5 bases lay outside the gene matches. Looked up from germline, CDR1 is LNHNV and CDR2 is YYDKDF (reference sequence). The CDR3 bases are TGTGCCACCAGCAGGAGGACAGGGCTTAGCACAGATACGCAGTATTTT. It translates to CATSRRTGLSTDTQYF. The whole variable domain, remainder taken from reference TRBV15 and TRBJ2-3, is DAMVIQNPRYQVTQFGKPVTLSCSQTLNHNVMYWYQQKSSQAPKLLFHYYDKDFNNEADTPDNFQSRRPNTSFCFLDIRSPGLGDTAMYLCATSRRTGLSTDTQYFGPGTRLTVL.

This clone occurred once. The rearrangement joins TRBV10-3 to TRBJ1-1; 7 positions match TRBD1. V lost 5 bases to trimming and J lost 2 bases; unmatched junction nucleotides: 8. This CDR3 is built from 15 residues. The germline CDR1 and CDR2 sequences are ENHRY and SYGVKD. The CDR3 is CAISQFRDSNTEAFF. CDR3 in DNA: TGTGCCATCAGTCAATTCCGGGACAGTAACACTGAAGCTTTCTTT.

This chain connects TRBV2 to TRBJ2-5, with 9 bases lining up with TRBD2. Looked up from germline, CDR1 is SNHLY and CDR2 is FYNNEI. This CDR3 region has 16 residues. The V and J ends lost 7 bases and 2 bases, in that order; junction bases with no gene match: 11. CDR3 nucleotide sequence: TGTGCCAGCATAAGGGGAACTAGCGGGCGACAAGAGACCCAGTACTTC. Translation: CASIRGTSGRQETQYF.

The rearrangement links TRBV6-5 to TRBJ1-3; the match to TRBD1 covers 9 bases. V was clipped by 6 bases and J by 7 bases; unmatched bases: 10. There are 15 residues in the CDR3. Germline V CDR1 and CDR2: MNHEY, SVGAGI. Here the CDR3 DNA reads TGTGCCAGCAGCAGGACAGGGGCGGTTCGTAACACCATATATTTT. This sequence encodes CASSRTGAVRNTIYF.

The chain is built from TRBV9 and TRBJ1-1; D is ambiguous. CDR1 is SGDLS, CDR2 YYNGEE, per germline. CDR3 length: 17 amino acids. Trimming pared 0 bases from V and 1 base from J, leaving 16 bases between. The DNA for the CDR3 is TGTGCCAGCAGCGTAGGAGGGAGGTCGGGGAAGAACACTGAAGCTTTCTTT. Translation: CASSVGGRSGKNTEAFF.

J is TRBJ2-5 and V is TRBV6-1; TRBD2 is a possible D gene (6 bases). This CDR3 region has 14 residues. Germline V CDR1 and CDR2: MNHNS, SASEGT. The germline V and J ends were trimmed by 8 bases and 5 bases, with 18 bases remaining between them. Written as DNA, the CDR3 is TGTGCCAGCGGGACTTCAGGCCTCGGGGAGACCCAGTACTTC. Its translation is CASGTSGLGETQYF.

The rearrangement uses TRBV19 and TRBJ2-3, with a tentative D call TRBD2 (6 bases). CDR3 length: 13 residues. Germline V gives CDR1 LNHDA, CDR2 SQIVND (reference sequence). Trimming cost V 6 bases and J 6 bases, with 13 bases left between them. DNA of the CDR3: TGTGCCAGTAGCCCCGGGGGAGTTGATACGCAGTATTTT. Translation: CASSPGGVDTQYF.

V and J are TRBV7-2 and TRBJ2-3; 11 bases line up with TRBD2. Germline V gene sequence: CDR1 SGHTA, CDR2 FQGNSA. The CDR3 covers 16 residues. V shed 5 bases, J shed 0 bases, and the junction held 4 bases outside the gene matches. The CDR3 region has the DNA TGTGCCAGCAGCCGACTAGCGGGGTGGAGCACAGATACGCAGTATTTT. As protein: CASSRLAGWSTDTQYF.

J is TRBJ1-6 and V is TRBV2; TRBD1 is a possible D gene (5 bases). The length of the CDR3 is 15 residues. The germline V and J ends were trimmed by 8 bases and 3 bases, with 14 bases remaining between them. Germline V lookup: CDR1 SNHLY, CDR2 FYNNEI. This CDR3 reads CASHGHKNYNSPLHF. CDR3 coding DNA: TGTGCCAGCCATGGACACAAAAACTATAATTCACCCCTCCACTTT.

The chain has TRBV12-5 and TRBJ2-7; 8 positions match TRBD2. Per germline, CDR1 LGHNT and CDR2 FRNRAP. Germline trimming cut 0 bases from V and 2 bases from J; bases unmatched to any gene: 9. CDR3 length: 17 amino acids. DNA of the CDR3: TGTGCTAGTGGTTTGGTACCCCGAGCGGGGGTCCCCTACGAGCAGTACTTC. Translating gives CASGLVPRAGVPYEQYF.

The V call is TRBV5-1, the J call TRBJ2-7, with 8 positions matching TRBD1. The V segment lost 4 bases and the J segment 7 bases; nucleotides outside the gene matches: 13. The CDR3 length is 15 residues. Germline V gene lookup returns CDR1 SGHRS and CDR2 YFSETQ. CDR3 DNA sequence: TGCGCCAGCAGCCGGACATCCGGGACAGGCAGTGAGCAGTACTTC. It encodes CASSRTSGTGSEQYF.

This clone was observed once. This rearrangement joins TRBV5-1 to TRBJ2-7, with D possibly matching TRBD1 (6 bases). The V gene lost 2 bases and the J gene lost 12 bases, with 27 bases spanning the gap. Germline CDR1 and CDR2: SGHRS and YFSETQ. CDR3 size: 16 residues. The CDR3 DNA follows: TGCGCCAGCAGCTTAGGGGGTCTCCTTAGCTCCTACGAGTGGTACTTC. Protein product: CASSLGGLLSSYEWYF.